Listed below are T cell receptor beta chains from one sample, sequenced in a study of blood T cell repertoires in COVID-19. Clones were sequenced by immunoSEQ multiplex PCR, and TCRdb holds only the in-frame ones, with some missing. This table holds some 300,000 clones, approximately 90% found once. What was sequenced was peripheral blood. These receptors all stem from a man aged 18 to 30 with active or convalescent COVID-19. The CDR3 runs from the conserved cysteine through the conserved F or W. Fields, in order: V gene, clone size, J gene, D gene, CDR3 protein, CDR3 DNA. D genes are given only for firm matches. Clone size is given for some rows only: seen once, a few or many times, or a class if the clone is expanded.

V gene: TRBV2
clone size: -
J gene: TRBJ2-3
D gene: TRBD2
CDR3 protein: CAIPSPSGGTDTQYF
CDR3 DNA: TGTGCCATCCCTAGTCCTAGCGGGGGAACAGATACGCAGTATTTT

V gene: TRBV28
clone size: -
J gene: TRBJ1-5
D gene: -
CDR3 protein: CASRILTSGNQPQHF
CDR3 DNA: TGTGCCAGCAGGATCCTCACTTCGGGCAATCAGCCCCAGCATTTT

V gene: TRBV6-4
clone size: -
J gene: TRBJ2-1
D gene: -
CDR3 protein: CASSSHGGREWNEQFF
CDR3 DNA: TGTGCCAGCAGCTCCCACGGGGGGCGAGAGTGGAATGAGCAGTTCTTC

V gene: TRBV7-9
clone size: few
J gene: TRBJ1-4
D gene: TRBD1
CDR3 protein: CASSLDRGEFEKLFF
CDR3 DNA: TGTGCCAGCAGCCTTGACAGGGGAGAATTTGAAAAACTGTTTTTT

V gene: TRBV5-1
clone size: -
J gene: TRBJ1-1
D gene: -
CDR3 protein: CASSFEPPRGNTEAFF
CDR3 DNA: TGCGCCAGCAGCTTTGAACCACCTCGGGGGAACACTGAAGCTTTCTTT

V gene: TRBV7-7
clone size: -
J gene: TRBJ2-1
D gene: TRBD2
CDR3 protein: CASSLSTSGGNEQFF
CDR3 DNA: TGTGCCAGCAGCTTAAGCACTAGCGGGGGGAATGAGCAGTTCTTC

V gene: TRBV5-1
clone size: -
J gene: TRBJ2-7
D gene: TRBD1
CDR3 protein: CASSLGQGSYEQYF
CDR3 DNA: TGCGCCAGCAGCTTGGGACAGGGGTCCTACGAGCAGTACTTC

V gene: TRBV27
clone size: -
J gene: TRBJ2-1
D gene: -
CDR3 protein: CASSLSRVYNEQFF
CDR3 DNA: TGTGCCAGCAGTCTTTCCAGGGTCTACAATGAGCAGTTCTTC

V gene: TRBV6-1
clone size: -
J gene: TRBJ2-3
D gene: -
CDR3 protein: CASSDSGLLDTQYF
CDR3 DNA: TGTGCCAGCAGTGATTCGGGACTTCTCGATACGCAGTATTTT

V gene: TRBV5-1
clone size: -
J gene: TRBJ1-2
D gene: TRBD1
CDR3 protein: CASSPRTGGTDYGYTF
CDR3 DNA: TGCGCCAGCAGCCCCCGGACAGGGGGCACGGACTATGGCTACACCTTC

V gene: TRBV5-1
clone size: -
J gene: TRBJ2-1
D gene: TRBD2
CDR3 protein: CASSFGLAGSNEQFF
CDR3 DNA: TGCGCCAGCAGCTTTGGACTAGCGGGGTCCAATGAGCAGTTCTTC

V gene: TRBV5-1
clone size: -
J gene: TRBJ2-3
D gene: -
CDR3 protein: CASSLVGGAGADTQYF
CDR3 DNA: TGCGCCAGCAGCTTGGTGGGGGGGGCTGGTGCAGATACGCAGTATTTT

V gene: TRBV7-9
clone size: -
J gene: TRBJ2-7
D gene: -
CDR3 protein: CASSLLGGSYEQYF
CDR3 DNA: TGTGCCAGCAGCTTGTTAGGGGGTTCCTACGAGCAGTACTTC

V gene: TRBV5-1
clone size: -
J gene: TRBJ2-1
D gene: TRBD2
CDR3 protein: CASSSRLAGGPGNEQFF
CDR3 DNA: TGCGCCAGCAGCTCAAGACTAGCGGGAGGGCCGGGCAATGAGCAGTTCTTC

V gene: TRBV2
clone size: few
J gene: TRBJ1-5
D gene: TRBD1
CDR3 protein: CASSTTYGTGGLSNQPQHF
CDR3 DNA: TGTGCCAGCAGTACTACGTACGGGACAGGGGGTCTCAGCAATCAGCCCCAGCATTTT

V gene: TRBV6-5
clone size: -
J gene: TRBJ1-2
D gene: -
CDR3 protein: CASKALGAGTASF
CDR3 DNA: TGTGCCAGCAAGGCCTTAGGAGCCGGAACCGCCTCCTTC

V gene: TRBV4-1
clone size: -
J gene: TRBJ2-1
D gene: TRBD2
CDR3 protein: CASSQIAGETYNEQFF
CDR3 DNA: TGCGCCAGCAGCCAGATAGCGGGAGAAACCTACAATGAGCAGTTCTTC

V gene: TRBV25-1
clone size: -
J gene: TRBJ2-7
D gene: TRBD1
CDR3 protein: CASIGQGARQYF
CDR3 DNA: TGTGCCAGCATTGGACAGGGGGCGAGGCAGTACTTC

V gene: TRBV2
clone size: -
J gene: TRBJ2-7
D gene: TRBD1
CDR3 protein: CASSVGGGYEQYF
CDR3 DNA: TGTGCCAGCAGTGTAGGGGGCGGGTACGAGCAGTACTTC

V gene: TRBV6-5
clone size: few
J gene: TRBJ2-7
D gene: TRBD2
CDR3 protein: CASSYGSGKVYEQYF
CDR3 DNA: TGTGCCAGCAGTTACGGAAGCGGGAAAGTTTACGAGCAGTACTTC

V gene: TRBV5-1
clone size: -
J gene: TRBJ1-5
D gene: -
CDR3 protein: CASSSDSTNQPQHF
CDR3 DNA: TGCGCCAGCAGCTCCGACAGCACTAATCAGCCCCAGCATTTT

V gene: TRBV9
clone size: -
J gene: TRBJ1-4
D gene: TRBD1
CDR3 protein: CASSDEGQGLGEKLFF
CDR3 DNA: TGTGCCAGCAGCGATGAGGGACAGGGGTTGGGTGAAAAACTGTTTTTT